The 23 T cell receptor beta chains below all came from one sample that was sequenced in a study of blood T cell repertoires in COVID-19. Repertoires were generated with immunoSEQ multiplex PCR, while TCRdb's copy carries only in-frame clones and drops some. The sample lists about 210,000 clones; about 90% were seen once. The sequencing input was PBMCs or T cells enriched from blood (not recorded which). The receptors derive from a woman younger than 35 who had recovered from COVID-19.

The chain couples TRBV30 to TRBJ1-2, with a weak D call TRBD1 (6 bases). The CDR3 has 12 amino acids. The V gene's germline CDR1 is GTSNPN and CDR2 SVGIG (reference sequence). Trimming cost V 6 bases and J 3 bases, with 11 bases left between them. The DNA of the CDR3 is TGTGCCTGCGGGAAGGGGGACTATGGCTACACCTTC. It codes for CACGKGDYGYTF. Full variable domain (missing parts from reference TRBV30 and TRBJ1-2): SQTIHQWPATLVQPVGSPLSLECTVEGTSNPNLYWYRQAAGRGLQLLFYSVGIGQISSEVPQNLSASRPQDRQFILSSKKLLLSDSGFYLCACGKGDYGYTFGSGTRLTVV.

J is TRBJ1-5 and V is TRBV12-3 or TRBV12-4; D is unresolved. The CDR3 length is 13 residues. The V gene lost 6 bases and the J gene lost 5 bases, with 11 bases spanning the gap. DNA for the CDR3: TGTGCCAGCAGCTGGAACAGAGATCAGCCCCAGCATTTT. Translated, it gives CASSWNRDQPQHF.

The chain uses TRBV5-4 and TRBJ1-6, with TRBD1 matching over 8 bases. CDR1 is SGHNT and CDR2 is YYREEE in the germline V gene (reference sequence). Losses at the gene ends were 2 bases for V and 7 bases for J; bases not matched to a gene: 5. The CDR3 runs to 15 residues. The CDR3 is CASSLRTGTNSPLHF. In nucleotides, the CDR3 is TGTGCCAGCAGCTTAAGGACAGGGACGAATTCACCCCTCCACTTT. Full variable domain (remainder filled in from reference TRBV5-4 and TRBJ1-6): ETGVTQSPTHLIKTRGQQVTLRCSSQSGHNTVSWYQQALGQGPQFIFQYYREEENGRGNFPPRFSGLQFPNYSSELNVNALELDDSALYLCASSLRTGTNSPLHFGNGTRLTVT.

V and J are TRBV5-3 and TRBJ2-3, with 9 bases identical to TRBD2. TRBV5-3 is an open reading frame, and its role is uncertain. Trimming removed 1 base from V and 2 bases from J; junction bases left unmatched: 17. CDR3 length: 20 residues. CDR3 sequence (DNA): TGTGCCAGAAGCTTGCGGCGTCGGGCGGGGGGGCCTCCATACACAGATACGCAGTATTTT. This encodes CARSLRRRAGGPPYTDTQYF.

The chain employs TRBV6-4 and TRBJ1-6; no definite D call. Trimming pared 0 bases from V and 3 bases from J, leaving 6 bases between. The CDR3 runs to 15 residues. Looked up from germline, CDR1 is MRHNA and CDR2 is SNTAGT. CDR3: CASSDSADYNSPLHF. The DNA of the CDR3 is TGTGCCAGCAGTGACTCGGCGGACTATAATTCACCCCTCCACTTT.

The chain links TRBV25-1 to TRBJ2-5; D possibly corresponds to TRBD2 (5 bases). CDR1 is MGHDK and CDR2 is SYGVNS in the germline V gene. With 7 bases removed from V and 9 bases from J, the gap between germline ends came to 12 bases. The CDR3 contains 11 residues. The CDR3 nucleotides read TGTGCCAGCATTGATGCGGGCGCCCAGTACTTC. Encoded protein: CASIDAGAQYF.

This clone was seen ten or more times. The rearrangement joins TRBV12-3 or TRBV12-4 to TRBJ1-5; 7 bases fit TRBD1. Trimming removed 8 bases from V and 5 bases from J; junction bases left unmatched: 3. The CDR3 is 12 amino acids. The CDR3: CASQGDDQPQHF. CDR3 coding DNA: TGTGCCAGCCAGGGGGACGATCAGCCCCAGCATTTT.

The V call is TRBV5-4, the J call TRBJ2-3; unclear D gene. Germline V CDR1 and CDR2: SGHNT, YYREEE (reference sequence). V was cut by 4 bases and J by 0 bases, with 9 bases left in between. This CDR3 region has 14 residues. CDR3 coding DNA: TGTGCCAGCAGCGTCCCAACTAGCACAGATACGCAGTATTTT. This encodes CASSVPTSTDTQYF.

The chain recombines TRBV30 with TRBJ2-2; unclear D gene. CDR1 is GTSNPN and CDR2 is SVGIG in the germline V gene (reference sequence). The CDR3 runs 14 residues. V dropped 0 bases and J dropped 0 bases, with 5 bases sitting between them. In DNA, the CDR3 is TGTGCCTGGAGTGTAGCCACGAACACCGGGGAGCTGTTTTTT. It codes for CAWSVATNTGELFF.

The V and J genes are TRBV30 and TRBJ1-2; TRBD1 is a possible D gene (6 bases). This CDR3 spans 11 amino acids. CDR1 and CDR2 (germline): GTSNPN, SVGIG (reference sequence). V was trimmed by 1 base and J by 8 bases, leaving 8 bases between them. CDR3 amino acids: CAWSGRGGYTF. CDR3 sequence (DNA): TGTGCCTGGAGTGGCAGGGGCGGCTACACCTTC.

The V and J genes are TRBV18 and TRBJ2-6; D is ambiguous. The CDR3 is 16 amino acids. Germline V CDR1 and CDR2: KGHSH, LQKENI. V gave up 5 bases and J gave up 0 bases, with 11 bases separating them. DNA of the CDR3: TGTGCCAGCTCAGCCCCTGGCAGCTCTGGGGCCAACGTCCTGACTTTC. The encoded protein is CASSAPGSSGANVLTF.

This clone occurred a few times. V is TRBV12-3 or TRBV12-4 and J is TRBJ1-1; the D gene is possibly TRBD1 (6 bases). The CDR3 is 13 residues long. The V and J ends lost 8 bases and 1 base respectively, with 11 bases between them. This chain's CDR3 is CASRQGRNTEAFF. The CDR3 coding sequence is TGTGCCAGCCGCCAGGGGAGGAACACTGAAGCTTTCTTT.

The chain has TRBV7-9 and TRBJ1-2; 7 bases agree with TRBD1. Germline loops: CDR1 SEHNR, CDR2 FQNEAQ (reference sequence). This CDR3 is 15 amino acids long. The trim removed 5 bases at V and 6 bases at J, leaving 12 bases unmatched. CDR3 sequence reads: CASSPMTGKGNGYTF. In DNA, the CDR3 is TGTGCCAGCAGCCCAATGACAGGGAAGGGTAATGGCTACACCTTC.

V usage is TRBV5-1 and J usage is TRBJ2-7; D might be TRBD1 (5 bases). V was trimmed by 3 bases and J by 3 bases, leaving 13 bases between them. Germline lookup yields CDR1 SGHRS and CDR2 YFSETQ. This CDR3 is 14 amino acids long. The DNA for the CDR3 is TGCGCCAGCAGCTATCAGGGAAATAACTACGAGCAGTACTTC. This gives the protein CASSYQGNNYEQYF.

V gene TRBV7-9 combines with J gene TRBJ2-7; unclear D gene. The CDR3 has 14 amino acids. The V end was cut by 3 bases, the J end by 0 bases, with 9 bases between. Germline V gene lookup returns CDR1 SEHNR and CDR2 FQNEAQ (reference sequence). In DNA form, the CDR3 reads TGTGCCAGCAGCTTGAACCGAGACTCCTACGAGCAGTACTTC. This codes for CASSLNRDSYEQYF.

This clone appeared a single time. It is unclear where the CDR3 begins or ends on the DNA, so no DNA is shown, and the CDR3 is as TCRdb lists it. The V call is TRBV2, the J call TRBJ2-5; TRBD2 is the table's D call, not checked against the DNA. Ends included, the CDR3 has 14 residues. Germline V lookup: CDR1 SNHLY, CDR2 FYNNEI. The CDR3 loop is CASKLTSGQETQYF.

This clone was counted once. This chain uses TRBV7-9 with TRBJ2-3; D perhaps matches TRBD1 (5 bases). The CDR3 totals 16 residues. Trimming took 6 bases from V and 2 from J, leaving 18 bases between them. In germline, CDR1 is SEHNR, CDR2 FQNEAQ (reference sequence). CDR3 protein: CASRDNGAFYTDTQYF. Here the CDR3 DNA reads TGTGCCAGCAGGGACAATGGGGCGTTTTACACAGATACGCAGTATTTT.

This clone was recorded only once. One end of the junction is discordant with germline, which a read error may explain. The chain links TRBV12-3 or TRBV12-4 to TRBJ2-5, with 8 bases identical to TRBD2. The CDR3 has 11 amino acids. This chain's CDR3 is CASSFSGTRNF. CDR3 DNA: TGTGCCAGCAGTTTCTCCGGGACTAGGAACTTC.

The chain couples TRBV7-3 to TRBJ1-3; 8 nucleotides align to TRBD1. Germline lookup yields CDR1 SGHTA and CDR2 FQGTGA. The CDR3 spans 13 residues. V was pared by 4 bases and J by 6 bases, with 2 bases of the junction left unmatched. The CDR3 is CASSSTGENTIYF. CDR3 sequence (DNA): TGTGCCAGCAGCTCGACAGGGGAAAACACCATATATTTT. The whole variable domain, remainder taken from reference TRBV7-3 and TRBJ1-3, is GAGVSQTPSNKVTEKGKYVELRCDPISGHTALYWYRQSLGQGPEFLIYFQGTGAADDSGLPNDRFFAVRPEGSVSTLKIQRTERGDSAVYLCASSSTGENTIYFGEGSWLTVV.

The DNA of the CDR3 is TGTGCCAGTAGGTCTTATGGGCAGGTGCCCGGGGAGCTGTTTTTT. Its protein product is CASRSYGQVPGELFF. The chain combines TRBV19 with TRBJ2-2; unclear D gene. V was cut by 6 bases and J by 6 bases, with 17 bases left in between. Per germline, CDR1 LNHDA and CDR2 SQIVND (reference sequence). The CDR3 is made up of 15 amino acids.

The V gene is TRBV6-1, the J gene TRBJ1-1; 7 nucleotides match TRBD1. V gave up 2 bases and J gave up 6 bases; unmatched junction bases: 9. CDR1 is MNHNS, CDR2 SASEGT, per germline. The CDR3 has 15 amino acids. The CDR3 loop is CASSENYRGVAEAFF. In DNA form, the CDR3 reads TGTGCCAGCAGTGAAAATTACAGGGGTGTGGCTGAAGCTTTCTTT.

CDR3 in amino acids: CASSHGTASNQPQHF. CDR3 coding DNA: TGTGCCAGCAGCCATGGCACAGCAAGCAATCAGCCCCAGCATTTT. This sequence joins TRBV3-1 (or the pseudogene TRBV3-2) and TRBJ1-5; no clear D. V lost 3 bases and J 1 base, leaving 10 bases between the germline ends. From germline, CDR1 is LGHDT and CDR2 YNNKEL (reference sequence). The CDR3 has 15 amino acids.

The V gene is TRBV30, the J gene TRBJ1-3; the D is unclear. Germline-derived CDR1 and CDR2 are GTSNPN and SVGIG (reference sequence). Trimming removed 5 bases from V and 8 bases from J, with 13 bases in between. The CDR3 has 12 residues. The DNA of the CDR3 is TGTGCCTGGCCTAAACGCGGGGACACCATATATTTT. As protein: CAWPKRGDTIYF.